This TCR beta chain appears in the sequencing data of a study of CD8+CD57+ T cells in acquired aplastic anemia. Broader study findings: Some 27 CD8+ CDR3 sequences were shared between patients and controls. Between the patient and control groups, CD8+ Simpson's diversity did not differ significantly.

Patients who underwent sequencing had shown CD8+CD57+ cell expansion by flow cytometry. Among the patients, none had received any therapy at the time of blood sampling. Using genomic DNA as the template, TCR beta VDJ and CDR3 profiling was carried out. TCRdb ran MiXCR on the reads and lists one entry per CDR3 protein. This repertoire shows 250,000 or so distinct CDR3 sequences, 40% to 50% found once; its top ten account for approximately 7.8%. Looked up from germline, CDR1 is SGDLS and CDR2 is YYNGEE. V was cut by 1 base and J by 11 bases, with 20 bases left in between. This CDR3 contains 15 residues. This clonotype was detected only once. Its cognate antigen is unknown.

This receptor was identified in a human donor with aplastic anemia. The chain links TRBV9 to TRBJ2-3; a possible D gene is TRBD2 (6 bases). The sample taken for sequencing was sorted CD4+, CD8+, or CD8+CD57+ T cells (not recorded which) from PBMCs. CDR3: CASSVRLALYNEQYF. For the CDR3, the DNA is TGTGCCAGCAGCGTACGGCTAGCGCTTTACAATGAGCAGTATTTT.